The next 16 T cell receptor beta chains were all read from a single sample in a study of blood T cell repertoires in COVID-19. Measured with immunoSEQ multiplex PCR; TCRdb has only the in-frame clones, and not every one. Of roughly 34,000 clones listed, 60% to 80% are singletons. Sequenced material: peripheral blood. Receptors originate from a human donor in a cohort sampled during active COVID-19.

CDR3 loop: CASSFIQDTEAFF. The CDR3 nucleotides read TGTGCCAGCAGCTTTATACAGGACACTGAAGCTTTCTTT. The rearrangement uses TRBV11-1 and TRBJ1-1; possible D gene TRBD1, 5 bases. CDR3 length equals 13 residues. V shed 3 bases and J shed 3 bases, with 8 bases lying between them. CDR1 is SGHAT and CDR2 is FQDESV in the germline V gene (reference sequence). The variable domain in full, with the rest retrieved from reference TRBV11-1 and TRBJ1-1, is EAEVAQSPRYKITEKSQAVAFWCDPISGHATLYWYRQILGQGPELLVQFQDESVVDDSQLPKDRFSAERLKGVDSTLKIQPAELGDSAMYLCASSFIQDTEAFFGQGTRLTVV.

CDR3 in amino acids: CASSAGSPPYNEQFF. The CDR3 bases are TGTGCCAGCAGTGCAGGGTCACCACCTTACAATGAGCAGTTCTTC. The rearrangement uses TRBV9 and TRBJ2-1; D is perhaps TRBD1 (5 bases). CDR3 length equals 15 residues. The ends were cut back, 5 bases at V and 4 bases at J, with 16 bases in the middle. Germline CDR1 is SGDLS and CDR2 is YYNGEE.

This chain links TRBV7-8 with TRBJ2-3; tentatively, D is TRBD2 (5 bases). Looked up from germline, CDR1 is SGHVS and CDR2 is FQNEAQ. The CDR3 covers 16 residues. V was clipped by 1 base and J by 6 bases, with 17 bases between them. The CDR3, as DNA: TGTGCCAGCAGCTTAGAAGACTACGGGGTACGGGATACGCAGTATTTT. Translating gives CASSLEDYGVRDTQYF.

A word on this clone: A far larger clone is one nucleotide away, so this likely arose from a read error. The chain employs TRBV4-1 and TRBJ1-1, with D tentatively TRBD1 (6 bases). From germline, CDR1 is MGHRA and CDR2 YSYEKL. The CDR3 has 15 amino acids. The DNA of the CDR3 is TGCGCCACCAGCCGCCGGGGGGCGCGGAACACTGAAGCTTTCTTT. Its protein product is CATSRRGARNTEAFF.

This chain links TRBV4-1 with TRBJ2-6; 12 bases align to TRBD1. Germline assignment: CDR1 MGHRA and CDR2 YSYEKL. The CDR3 runs 19 residues. V was clipped by 0 bases and J by 0 bases; unmatched bases: 3. CDR3 loop: CASSQEWDRGLSGANVLTF. The CDR3 region has the DNA TGCGCCAGCAGCCAAGAATGGGACAGGGGGCTCTCTGGGGCCAACGTCCTGACTTTC.

The rearrangement joins TRBV3-1 (or the pseudogene TRBV3-2) to TRBJ2-7; a weak D match, TRBD2 (6 bases). Germline V gene sequence: CDR1 LGHDT, CDR2 YNNKEL (reference sequence). Trimming left V 1 base short and J 6 bases short, with 7 bases between. The CDR3 length is 12 residues. This chain's CDR3 is CASSQVGGEQYF. The DNA for the CDR3 is TGTGCCAGCAGCCAAGTGGGAGGCGAGCAGTACTTC.

The V call is TRBV27, the J call TRBJ1-6; D unclear. V lost 0 bases, J lost 0 bases, and 15 bases lay in between. The CDR3 extends over 19 amino acids. Germline V gene data show CDR1 as MNHEY and CDR2 as SMNVEV (reference sequence). The CDR3 loop is CASSLSAGSSSSYNSPLHF. The CDR3 coding sequence is TGTGCCAGCAGTTTATCGGCGGGCAGTTCGAGCTCCTATAATTCACCCCTCCACTTT.

The chain carries TRBV18 and TRBJ2-1, with TRBD1 matching 8 bases. The CDR3 runs to 15 residues. Germline V gene sequence: CDR1 KGHSH, CDR2 LQKENI. Losses at the gene ends were 3 bases for V and 6 bases for J; bases not matched to a gene: 7. This chain's CDR3 is CASSPQTGDPNEQFF. The CDR3 bases are TGTGCCAGCTCACCGCAGACAGGGGACCCCAATGAGCAGTTCTTC.

The rearrangement links TRBV5-1 to TRBJ2-6, with TRBD1 identical over 7 bases. Trimming took 4 bases from V and 3 from J; bases not matched to a gene: 7. Germline CDR1 and CDR2: SGHRS and YFSETQ. The CDR3 covers 16 residues. The CDR3 reads CASSGQTGYGANVLTF. In DNA, the CDR3 is TGCGCCAGCAGCGGACAGACAGGGTATGGGGCCAACGTCCTGACTTTC.

This clone was counted between two and nine times. The chain joins TRBV12-3 or TRBV12-4 to TRBJ2-2; 8 bases agree with TRBD2. The CDR3 length is 13 residues. V dropped 8 bases and J dropped 6; count of bases not matched to a gene: 5. This chain's CDR3 is CASVLAGPGELFF. CDR3 DNA: TGTGCCAGCGTGTTAGCGGGGCCCGGGGAGCTGTTTTTT.

This clone showed up just a few times. The rearrangement joins TRBV5-6 to TRBJ1-4; 8 positions agree with TRBD1. Germline trimming cut 4 bases from V and 1 base from J; bases unmatched to any gene: 3. Germline CDR1 SGHDT, CDR2 YYEEEE. The length of the CDR3 is 15 residues. CDR3 sequence: CASSRTGKTNEKLFF. CDR3 sequence (DNA): TGTGCCAGCAGCCGGACAGGGAAAACTAATGAAAAACTGTTTTTT.

V usage is TRBV14 and J usage is TRBJ2-1; possible D gene TRBD2, 5 bases. V lost 4 bases and J lost 2, with 21 bases in between. The CDR3 has 18 amino acids. CDR1 is SGHDN, CDR2 FVKESK, per germline. CDR3 region: CASSPDPRGRIPYNEQFF. CDR3 DNA: TGTGCCAGCAGCCCTGACCCACGGGGTCGGATCCCCTACAATGAGCAGTTCTTC.

The chain has TRBV30 and TRBJ1-2; D remains unclear. The V gene lost 6 bases and the J gene lost 6 bases, with 2 bases spanning the gap. Germline V CDR1 and CDR2: GTSNPN, SVGIG (reference sequence). This CDR3 spans 8 amino acids. The CDR3 is CACNGYTF. The CDR3 bases are TGTGCCTGCAATGGCTACACCTTC.

The chain uses TRBV9 and TRBJ1-4, with D possibly being TRBD1 (5 bases). The germline V gene encodes CDR1 SGDLS and CDR2 YYNGEE. The CDR3 consists of 12 residues. The V end was cut by 3 bases, the J end by 7 bases, with 7 bases between. CDR3 DNA sequence: TGTGCCAGCAGCGCCGGGGGTGAAAAACTGTTTTTT. Its protein product is CASSAGGEKLFF.

This chain connects TRBV9 to TRBJ2-1; 8 bases match TRBD2. There are 15 residues in the CDR3. Germline assignment: CDR1 SGDLS and CDR2 YYNGEE. Trimming cost V 2 bases and J 6 bases; bases outside gene matches: 7. CDR3 in amino acids: CASSVRGGRFNEQFF. CDR3 coding DNA: TGTGCCAGCAGCGTTCGGGGGGGCCGATTCAATGAGCAGTTCTTC.

V is TRBV6-5 and J is TRBJ2-7; D is undetermined. Germline V gene sequence: CDR1 MNHEY, CDR2 SVGAGI. The V end was cut by 3 bases, the J end by 0 bases, with 9 bases between. The CDR3 totals 14 residues. CDR3 nucleotide sequence: TGTGCCAGCAGTTATAGCTTACACTCCTACGAGCAGTACTTC. Its protein is CASSYSLHSYEQYF.